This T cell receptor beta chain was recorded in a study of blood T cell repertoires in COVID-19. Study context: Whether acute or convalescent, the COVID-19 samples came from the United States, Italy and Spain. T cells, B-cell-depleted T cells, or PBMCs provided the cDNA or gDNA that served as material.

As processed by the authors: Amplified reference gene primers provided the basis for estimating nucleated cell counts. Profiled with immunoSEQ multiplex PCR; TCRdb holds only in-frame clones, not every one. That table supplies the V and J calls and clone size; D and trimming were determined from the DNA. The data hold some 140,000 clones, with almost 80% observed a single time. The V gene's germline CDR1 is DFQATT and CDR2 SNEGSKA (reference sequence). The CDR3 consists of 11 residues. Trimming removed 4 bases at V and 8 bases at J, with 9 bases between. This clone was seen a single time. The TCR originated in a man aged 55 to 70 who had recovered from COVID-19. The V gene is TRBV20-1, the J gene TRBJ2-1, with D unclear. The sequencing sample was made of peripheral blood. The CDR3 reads CSATPRDEQFF. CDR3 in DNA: TGCAGTGCTACCCCCCGGGATGAGCAGTTCTTC.